The 27 T cell receptor beta chains given below trace back to one sample, sequenced in a study of blood T cell repertoires in COVID-19 (TCRdb year 2020). The library was prepared using the immunoSEQ multiplex PCR assay. As stored in TCRdb, this immuneACCESS dataset retains in-frame rearrangements with V and J assigned. A fraction of the clones does not appear; measured against another copy, unresolved V genes explain less than half of the discrepancy, and the remainder lacks a known reason. The sample table holds 100,000 to 150,000 clones, of which about four fifths were seen once. Roughly 17% of the sample goes to the ten largest clones. Sequencing input: peripheral blood. The source of these receptors is an elderly woman with acute or convalescent COVID-19.

The chain couples TRBV19 to TRBJ2-2, with 7 bases lining up with TRBD2. The length of the CDR3 is 15 residues. Germline CDR1 and CDR2: LNHDA and SQIVND (reference sequence). Germline trimming cut 1 base from V and 7 bases from J; bases unmatched to any gene: 6. Here the CDR3 DNA reads TGTGCCAGTAGTATAGGGCGGGGGACCGGCGGGGAGCTGTTTTTT. Amino acids: CASSIGRGTGGELFF.

The chain couples TRBV5-1 to TRBJ1-4; maybe TRBD1 (6 bases). Trimming shortened V by 5 bases and J by 5 bases, and 13 bases separated the two germline ends. The CDR3 loop spans 14 amino acids. Germline V lookup: CDR1 SGHRS, CDR2 YFSETQ. As DNA, the CDR3 is TGCGCCAGCAGTTCAGGACAGCTGAATGAAAAACTGTTTTTT. Translating gives CASSSGQLNEKLFF.

The V and J genes are TRBV6-2 or TRBV6-3 and TRBJ1-1; D ambiguous. This CDR3 region has 16 residues. The germline V gene has CDR1 MNHEY and CDR2 SVGEGT. The V gene lost 7 bases and the J gene lost 1 base, with 19 bases spanning the gap. CDR3 in amino acids: CASTPPTRLRNTEAFF. CDR3 DNA: TGTGCCAGCACCCCCCCGACTAGGTTACGGAACACTGAAGCTTTCTTT.

This chain uses TRBV18 with TRBJ2-5; 8 bases map to TRBD1. The CDR3 contains 16 residues. The junction had 10 bases not matched to a gene; V was cut back by 3 bases and J by 4 bases. In germline, CDR1 is KGHSH, CDR2 LQKENI. CDR3 nucleotides: TGTGCCAGCTCACCCAGTCCAGGGGGCGCCCGAGAGACCCAGTACTTC. Translating gives CASSPSPGGARETQYF.

The chain employs TRBV10-3 and TRBJ2-1; 10 nucleotides line up with TRBD2. The CDR3 is made up of 16 amino acids. Trimming cost V 0 bases and J 7 bases; bases outside gene matches: 6. Germline CDR1 reads ENHRY; CDR2 reads SYGVKD. The CDR3 coding sequence is TGTGCCATCAGTGAGTCTGAGAGCGGGAGGGGAAATGAGCAGTTCTTC. Its protein is CAISESESGRGNEQFF.

The chain has TRBV7-2 and TRBJ1-2; D ambiguous. Trimming took off 5 bases at V and 4 bases at J, with 20 bases between the two ends. The CDR3 totals 16 residues. Germline CDR1 and CDR2: SGHTA and FQGNSA. The chain's CDR3 is CASSEGLRVLGYGYTF. The CDR3, as DNA: TGTGCCAGCAGCGAAGGACTCCGGGTCCTGGGCTATGGCTACACCTTC.

This chain connects TRBV4-3 to TRBJ2-1; 11 bases fit TRBD2. Germline CDR1 LGHNA, CDR2 YSLEER. This CDR3 has 17 amino acids. The J segment lost 2 bases and the V segment lost 2 bases, leaving 5 bases of the junction unmatched. The CDR3 DNA follows: TGCGCCAGCAGCCAATCCCTAGCGGGAGGTGCCTACAATGAGCAGTTCTTC. It translates to CASSQSLAGGAYNEQFF.

The chain couples TRBV5-5 to TRBJ1-1; 9 positions match TRBD1. The V gene end was trimmed by 2 bases and the J gene end by 2 bases; junction bases not matched to a gene: 7. CDR1 is SGHKS, CDR2 YYEKEE, per germline (reference sequence). CDR3 length: 16 amino acids. The CDR3, as DNA: TGTGCCAGCAGCTTACAACCACAGGGGGCTAACACTGAAGCTTTCTTT. Its protein is CASSLQPQGANTEAFF.

This clone was counted between two and nine times. This chain connects TRBV7-2 to TRBJ2-7; D is unresolved. The length of the CDR3 is 12 residues. The germline V gene has CDR1 SGHTA and CDR2 FQGNSA. V gave up 3 bases and J gave up 3 bases, with 6 bases separating them. The CDR3 spells CASSLALYEQYF. The CDR3 region has the DNA TGTGCCAGCAGCTTGGCCCTCTACGAGCAGTACTTC.

The chain is built from TRBV5-6 and TRBJ2-1; 10 bases line up with TRBD2. Germline-derived CDR1 and CDR2 are SGHDT and YYEEEE. The trim removed 0 bases at V and 0 bases at J, leaving 6 bases unmatched. This CDR3 has 18 residues. CDR3: CASSLGLAGISSYNEQFF. Written as DNA, the CDR3 is TGTGCCAGCAGCTTGGGACTAGCGGGTATCAGCTCCTACAATGAGCAGTTCTTC.

The chain links TRBV3-1 (or the pseudogene TRBV3-2) to TRBJ1-2; D ambiguous. Germline V lookup: CDR1 LGHDT, CDR2 YNNKEL (reference sequence). V was shortened by 0 bases and J by 8 bases, with 16 bases between the two germline ends. There are 15 residues in the CDR3. Here the CDR3 reads CASSQEGAGAGGYTF. The CDR3 DNA follows: TGTGCCAGCAGCCAAGAGGGAGCGGGAGCGGGCGGCTACACCTTC.

This chain links TRBV5-5 with TRBJ2-5; 7 bases fit TRBD1. The germline V gene has CDR1 SGHKS and CDR2 YYEKEE (reference sequence). CDR3 size: 14 residues. V lost 4 bases and J lost 3; bases outside the gene matches: 6. The CDR3 region has the DNA TGTGCCAGCAGCAAGGGGACAGCGAAAGAGACCCAGTACTTC. Encoded protein: CASSKGTAKETQYF.

The J gene is TRBJ2-5, the V gene TRBV6-5; 9 positions match TRBD2. The germline gives CDR1 MNHEY, CDR2 SVGAGI. After removal of 6 bases from V and 3 bases from J, the junction contained 2 bases not matched to a gene. The CDR3 contains 13 residues. The CDR3 nucleotides read TGTGCCAGCAGGGCTAGCGGGGAAGAGACCCAGTACTTC. Residues: CASRASGEETQYF.

The chain joins TRBV2 to TRBJ2-5; 7 nucleotides align to TRBD1. The CDR3 runs 13 residues. CDR1 SNHLY and CDR2 FYNNEI come from the germline V gene. V shed 6 bases and J 0 bases; nucleotides not matched to a gene: 1. The CDR3 bases are TGTGCCAGCAGGGACAGGTACCAAGAGACCCAGTACTTC. This translates into CASRDRYQETQYF.

This sequence joins TRBV6-6 and TRBJ1-2; 7 bases align to TRBD1. Trimming took 7 bases from V and 5 from J; bases not matched to a gene: 13. This CDR3 region has 15 residues. CDR1 and CDR2 from the germline V gene are MNHNY and SVGAGI (reference sequence). The CDR3 DNA reads as TGTGCCAGCAACCAGGTGGACAGGAGTGGGTATGGCTACACCTTC. Translation: CASNQVDRSGYGYTF.

This chain joins TRBV5-4 and TRBJ1-1; no clear D gene. Germline assignment: CDR1 SGHNT and CDR2 YYREEE (reference sequence). V gave up 4 bases and J gave up 0 bases, with 16 bases separating them. The CDR3 is 16 amino acids. For the CDR3, the DNA is TGTGCCAGCAGCCCGAGAGCCAAAGAAATGAACACTGAAGCTTTCTTT. It translates to CASSPRAKEMNTEAFF.

The rearrangement uses TRBV2 and TRBJ2-7; no firm D call. The CDR3 extends over 14 amino acids. Germline loops: CDR1 SNHLY, CDR2 FYNNEI. V lost 6 bases and J 0 bases, leaving 12 bases between the germline ends. The CDR3 loop is CASREYRNSYEQYF. CDR3 DNA: TGTGCCAGCAGAGAATACAGAAACTCCTACGAGCAGTACTTC.

The chain uses TRBV5-4 and TRBJ2-7, with 9 nucleotides matching TRBD1. The V and J ends lost 4 bases and 2 bases, in that order; junction bases with no gene match: 4. CDR1 SGHNT and CDR2 YYREEE come from the germline V gene (reference sequence). The CDR3 length is 14 residues. The CDR3 region is CASSKRDRAYEQYF. In DNA, the CDR3 is TGTGCCAGCAGCAAGCGGGACAGGGCCTACGAGCAGTACTTC.

The chain uses TRBV24-1 and TRBJ2-1, with 8 positions matching TRBD2. Germline CDR1 KGHDR, CDR2 SFDVKD. The junction had 5 bases not matched to a gene; V was cut back by 4 bases and J by 10 bases. CDR3 length: 13 amino acids. The CDR3 nucleotides are TGTGCCACCAGTGACCCGACTAGCGCCGAGCAGTTCTTC. This gives the protein CATSDPTSAEQFF.

This clone was seen a handful of times. The rearrangement joins TRBV4-1 to TRBJ2-2, with 8 bases aligning to TRBD1. The CDR3 loop spans 15 amino acids. Germline V gives CDR1 MGHRA, CDR2 YSYEKL. Trimming cost V 0 bases and J 4 bases; bases outside gene matches: 1. The DNA of the CDR3 is TGCGCCAGCAGCCAAGACAGGGGGCTCACCGGGGAGCTGTTTTTT. It codes for CASSQDRGLTGELFF.

The rearrangement joins TRBV14 to TRBJ2-1; D might be TRBD1 (6 bases). The V gene lost 4 bases and the J gene lost 4 bases, with 20 bases spanning the gap. This CDR3 comprises 17 residues. Per the germline V gene, CDR1 is SGHDN and CDR2 is FVKESK. CDR3 sequence (DNA): TGTGCCAGCAGCCTGACGTGGGGGCGAAAACTTTACAATGAGCAGTTCTTC. Protein product: CASSLTWGRKLYNEQFF.

The rearrangement uses TRBV6-5 and TRBJ1-6; D unclear. Germline CDR1 reads MNHEY; CDR2 reads SVGAGI. CDR3 size: 16 residues. Trimming cost V 0 bases and J 10 bases, with 16 bases left between them. The CDR3 nucleotides read TGTGCCAGCAGTTACTCGGGCAGGCAAAAGAACTCACCCCTCCACTTT. This codes for CASSYSGRQKNSPLHF.

V usage is TRBV4-3 and J usage is TRBJ1-2, with TRBD1 as a possible D gene (5 bases). This CDR3 is built from 17 residues. Trimming stripped 4 bases from V and 4 bases from J, with 22 bases between. Germline CDR1 reads LGHNA; CDR2 reads YSLEER. This CDR3 reads CASSPTWVPTEGYGYTF. For the CDR3, the DNA is TGCGCCAGCAGCCCTACCTGGGTACCGACAGAAGGCTATGGCTACACCTTC.

This sequence joins TRBV9 and TRBJ2-1; 7 positions match TRBD1. Germline V gives CDR1 SGDLS, CDR2 YYNGEE. CDR3 length equals 15 residues. With 0 bases clipped from V and 1 base from J, the junction kept 1 base outside the gene matches. The CDR3 loop is CASSVGQGSYNEQFF. CDR3 nucleotides: TGTGCCAGCAGCGTAGGACAGGGTTCCTACAATGAGCAGTTCTTC.

The gene calls are TRBV7-8 and TRBJ1-4; D not certain. With 1 base removed from V and 3 bases from J, the gap between germline ends came to 12 bases. This CDR3 contains 16 residues. CDR1 is SGHVS, CDR2 FQNEAQ, per germline. The CDR3, as DNA: TGTGCCAGCAGCTTAGTTCCAACGAGGGCTAATGAAAAACTGTTTTTT. It specifies CASSLVPTRANEKLFF.

The CDR3 reads CASSQELQGGYEQYF. The CDR3 coding sequence is TGCGCCAGCAGCCAAGAGTTGCAGGGGGGCTACGAGCAGTACTTC. This chain uses TRBV4-1 with TRBJ2-7; weak D call: TRBD1 (7 bases). The germline CDR1 and CDR2 sequences are MGHRA and YSYEKL. Deletions cut 0 bases from V and 3 bases from J, with 12 bases between. CDR3 size: 15 residues.

On this clone itself: Other DNA variants within this sample encode the same CDR3. V usage is TRBV27 and J usage is TRBJ1-5; TRBD1 aligns across 8 bases. Germline V gene data show CDR1 as MNHEY and CDR2 as SMNVEV (reference sequence). CDR3 length equals 14 residues. V lost 6 bases to trimming and J lost 2 bases; unmatched junction nucleotides: 3. Written as DNA, the CDR3 is TGTGCCAGCAGCCTGACAGGGGGCAATCAGCCCCAGCATTTT. This translates into CASSLTGGNQPQHF.